This is a list of T cell receptor beta chains from one sample in a study of cytotoxic CD8 clonotypes in ibrutinib-treated CLL. Generated by immunoSEQ multiplex PCR, the TCRdb table keeps only in-frame clones and is missing some. The data hold roughly 58,000 clones, with about 54% observed a single time. The source was PBMCs, collected at disease progression, from a patient treated with ibrutinib. The source is a human donor with chronic lymphocytic leukemia. Each CDR3 is given with its conserved first and last residue. The D gene is left open where the match is weak. Part of the rows lack a size; the others show once, few, many or a class for expanded clones.

-,-,TRBJ1-6,TRBV6-5,CASSRRPDSPLHF,TGTGCCAGCAGCCGACGCCCCGATTCACCCCTCCACTTT
TRBD1,once,TRBJ1-1,TRBV10-3,CAIRQGSNTEAFF,TGTGCCATTCGACAGGGGTCGAACACTGAAGCTTTCTTT
TRBD1,-,TRBJ1-5,TRBV30,CAWRGTGSNQPQHF,TGTGCCTGGAGGGGGACAGGGAGCAATCAGCCCCAGCATTTT
TRBD2,-,TRBJ2-2,TRBV4-1,CASSQETSGGSGELFF,TGCGCCAGCAGCCAAGAAACTAGCGGGGGTTCCGGGGAGCTGTTTTTT
TRBD2,-,TRBJ2-5,TRBV11-3,CASSLDGGAAETQYF,TGTGCCAGCAGCTTAGACGGGGGGGCCGCAGAGACCCAGTACTTC
TRBD1,-,TRBJ1-5,TRBV10-3,CAISAQGDQPQHF,TGTGCCATCAGTGCTCAGGGGGATCAGCCCCAGCATTTT
-,-,TRBJ1-2,TRBV6-5,CASSYRPTGSYGYTF,TGTGCCAGCAGTTACAGGCCTACGGGGTCCTATGGCTACACCTTC
-,-,TRBJ1-1,TRBV30,CAWSVTGTSHEAFF,TGTGCCTGGAGTGTAACCGGGACGAGCCATGAAGCTTTCTTT
TRBD1,-,TRBJ2-5,TRBV15,CATSRGSGTVSETQYF,TGTGCCACCAGCAGAGGTTCCGGGACAGTGTCAGAGACCCAGTACTTC
-,-,TRBJ2-7,TRBV2,CASSRRGYVHEQYF,TGTGCCAGCAGTCGCCGGGGGTACGTACACGAGCAGTACTTC
TRBD1,once,TRBJ1-4,TRBV27,CASTYRGSEKLFF,TGTGCCAGCACGTACAGGGGAAGTGAAAAACTGTTTTTT
TRBD2,-,TRBJ2-7,TRBV6-5,CASSYSGGSYEQYF,TGTGCCAGCAGTTACTCGGGCGGGAGCTACGAGCAGTACTTC
-,-,TRBJ1-3,TRBV21-1,CARSGQVRSGNTIYF,TGTGCCAGGTCGGGACAGGTCCGCTCTGGAAACACCATATATTTT
-,-,TRBJ2-7,TRBV7-3,CASSFPDAISGSSYEQYF,TGTGCCAGCAGCTTCCCAGACGCCATCTCTGGCAGCTCCTACGAGCAGTACTTC
TRBD1,few,TRBJ1-2,TRBV2,CASRGTGFNYGYTF,TGTGCCAGCAGGGGGACAGGTTTTAACTATGGCTACACCTTC
TRBD1,few,TRBJ1-2,TRBV28,CASSTGTVKYGYTF,TGTGCCAGCAGTACTGGGACAGTTAAGTATGGCTACACCTTC
-,-,TRBJ1-5,TRBV30,CAWSVGPGTKPQHF,TGTGCCTGGAGTGTAGGACCGGGGACTAAGCCCCAGCATTTT
-,-,TRBJ1-2,TRBV30,CAWSGPRIYGYTF,TGTGCCTGGAGTGGGCCCAGGATATATGGCTACACCTTC
-,-,TRBJ1-1,TRBV5-1,CASSQQDLNTEAFF,TGCGCCAGCAGCCAGCAGGACCTGAACACTGAAGCTTTCTTT
-,few,TRBJ2-7,TRBV6-5,CASSYSRPGSYEQYF,TGTGCCAGCAGTTACTCGAGGCCGGGAAGCTACGAGCAGTACTTC
-,-,TRBJ2-1,TRBV11-1,CASSLLAGQPSYNEQFF,TGTGCCAGCAGCTTACTTGCCGGACAGCCTTCCTACAATGAGCAGTTCTTC
-,-,TRBJ2-1,TRBV11-3,CASSLVLGNEQFF,TGTGCCAGCAGCTTAGTGCTGGGCAATGAGCAGTTCTTC
-,-,TRBJ2-1,TRBV25-1,CASSDWVLRTEQFF,TGTGCCAGCAGTGACTGGGTATTGCGGACTGAGCAGTTCTTC
-,-,TRBJ1-6,TRBV5-1,CASSPGQTNSPLHF,TGCGCCAGCAGCCCTGGACAGACCAATTCTCCCCTCCACTTT
-,-,TRBJ2-2,TRBV9,CASSVEAHRPGELFF,TGTGCCAGCAGCGTCGAAGCACACCGACCCGGGGAGCTGTTTTTT
-,-,TRBJ2-6,TRBV11-2,CAKPTSGANVLTF,TGTGCCAAACCCACCTCTGGGGCCAACGTCCTGACTTTC
-,few,TRBJ2-2,TRBV5-1,CASSTGVTGELFF,TGCGCCAGCAGCACGGGGGTTACCGGGGAGCTGTTTTTT
TRBD2,-,TRBJ2-5,TRBV6-1,CASSELLARGTRQETQYF,TGTGCCAGCAGTGAACTTCTTGCGCGGGGGACTCGACAAGAGACCCAGTACTTC
-,-,TRBJ2-2,TRBV19,CASSMGDVTGELFF,TGTGCCAGTAGTATGGGGGATGTCACCGGGGAGCTGTTTTTT
TRBD1,-,TRBJ2-7,TRBV2,CASTGLGQGTYEQYF,TGTGCCAGCACCGGACTAGGACAGGGGACCTACGAGCAGTACTTC
-,few,TRBJ2-3,TRBV4-3,CASSPGGFPLSTDTQYF,TGCGCCAGCAGCCCCGGGGGATTCCCCTTAAGCACAGATACGCAGTATTTT
-,few,TRBJ2-7,TRBV10-3,CAISGTSYEQYF,TGTGCCATCAGTGGCACTAGTTACGAGCAGTACTTC
-,-,TRBJ2-7,TRBV7-8,CASSFRDLGDYEQYF,TGTGCCAGCAGCTTCCGGGACCTGGGAGACTACGAGCAGTACTTC
-,few,TRBJ1-1,TRBV5-5,CASSLSWGNTEAFF,TGTGCCAGCAGCTTGTCTTGGGGCAACACTGAAGCTTTCTTT
-,-,TRBJ1-2,TRBV28,CATQPANYGYTF,TGTGCCACCCAACCCGCTAACTATGGCTACACCTTC
-,-,TRBJ1-5,TRBV28,CASRWTVNQPQHF,TGTGCCAGCAGATGGACAGTCAATCAGCCCCAGCATTTT
-,few,TRBJ2-3,TRBV13,CASSLVGGNTDTQYF,TGTGCCAGCAGCTTAGTGGGCGGAAACACAGATACGCAGTATTTT
-,-,TRBJ2-1,TRBV19,CASSIGDWGDEQFF,TGTGCCAGTAGTATAGGCGATTGGGGTGACGAGCAGTTCTTC
-,-,TRBJ1-2,TRBV7-2,CASSLGREVYGYTF,TGTGCCAGCAGCTTAGGCAGGGAAGTCTATGGCTACACCTTC
-,-,TRBJ2-7,TRBV18,CASSPPSSGTAGYEQYF,TGTGCCAGCTCACCACCGAGCTCCGGGACCGCGGGCTACGAGCAGTACTTC
-,few,TRBJ2-7,TRBV27,CASSLSEQRVYEQYF,TGTGCCAGCAGTTTATCTGAACAGCGTGTCTACGAGCAGTACTTC
-,once,TRBJ1-2,TRBV28,CASRPSREGYTF,TGTGCCAGCAGGCCCTCCAGAGAGGGCTACACCTTC
-,-,TRBJ2-7,TRBV5-1,CASSPVQSYEQYF,TGCGCCAGCAGCCCAGTTCAGAGCTACGAGCAGTACTTC
TRBD1,-,TRBJ2-1,TRBV4-3,CASSQVYGTGYNEQFF,TGCGCCAGCAGCCAAGTGTACGGGACAGGCTACAATGAGCAGTTCTTC
-,-,TRBJ1-2,TRBV6-5,CASSYSVFLPRDGYTF,TGTGCCAGCAGTTACAGCGTCTTCTTACCCCGAGATGGCTACACCTTC
-,-,TRBJ1-6,TRBV7-2,CASSRDSASNNSPLHF,TGTGCCAGCAGTCGCGACAGCGCCTCGAATAATTCACCCCTCCACTTT
-,-,TRBJ1-6,TRBV2,CASSELQGRGNSPLHF,TGTGCCAGCAGTGAATTACAGGGCAGGGGAAATTCACCCCTCCACTTT
TRBD1,-,TRBJ2-7,TRBV7-9,CASSYQQGAYEQYF,TGTGCCAGCAGCTATCAACAGGGGGCCTACGAGCAGTACTTC
-,once,TRBJ1-1,TRBV30,CAWTIAENTEAFF,TGTGCCTGGACCATCGCAGAGAACACTGAAGCTTTCTTT
-,-,TRBJ2-7,TRBV9,CASSPGPFSYEQYF,TGTGCCAGCAGCCCTGGACCGTTTTCCTACGAGCAGTACTTC
TRBD1,-,TRBJ1-3,TRBV5-1,CASSLSPGTAFGNTIYF,TGCGCCAGCAGCTTGTCCCCCGGGACAGCTTTTGGAAACACCATATATTTT
TRBD2,-,TRBJ2-3,TRBV28,CASRLAGGPYTQYF,TGTGCCAGCAGACTAGCGGGAGGGCCATATACGCAGTATTTT
-,-,TRBJ2-2,TRBV28,CASSRPGLEELFF,TGTGCCAGCAGCAGGCCGGGCCTGGAGGAGCTGTTTTTT
TRBD1,few,TRBJ2-3,TRBV27,CASSPGTGVPWDTQYF,TGTGCCAGCAGTCCCGGGACAGGGGTACCTTGGGATACGCAGTATTTT
TRBD1,-,TRBJ2-1,TRBV28,CASSSPGQGFNEQFF,TGTGCCAGCAGTTCACCGGGACAGGGCTTCAATGAGCAGTTCTTC